This T cell receptor (beta chain) came from a study of T-cell reconstitution after alpha-beta-depleted transplantation in children. The sample holds a few counts of this clonotype. It was with unique molecular identifiers that the TCRbeta library was prepared. Via MiXCR, TCRdb re-called the PCR reads, giving one row per CDR3 protein. This sample has roughly 500,000 distinct CDR3 sequences; 32% occur once, and the top ten carry around 2.4%. This CDR3 is built from 17 residues. V lost 5 bases and J lost 4; bases outside the gene matches: 12. Germline V lookup: CDR1 SGHVS, CDR2 FNYEAQ. V is TRBV7-6 and J is TRBJ2-7, with 12 bases lining up with TRBD1. This TCR was sampled from a human donor who donated a stem cell graft to a child with aplastic anemia. Sequencing was performed on PBMCs from the stem cell graft donor, taken from the stem cell graft. For the CDR3, the DNA is TGTGCCAGCAGCCCAAGACGACCGGGACAGGGGGCTTACGAGCAGTACTTC. Translating gives CASSPRRPGQGAYEQYF. Looking up the rest from reference TRBV7-6 and TRBJ2-7 gives the full variable domain: GAGVSQSPRYKVTKRGQDVALRCDPISGHVSLYWYRQALGQGPEFLTYFNYEAQQDKSGLPNDRFSAERPEGSISTLTIQRTEQRDSAMYRCASSPRRPGQGAYEQYFGPGTRLTVT.